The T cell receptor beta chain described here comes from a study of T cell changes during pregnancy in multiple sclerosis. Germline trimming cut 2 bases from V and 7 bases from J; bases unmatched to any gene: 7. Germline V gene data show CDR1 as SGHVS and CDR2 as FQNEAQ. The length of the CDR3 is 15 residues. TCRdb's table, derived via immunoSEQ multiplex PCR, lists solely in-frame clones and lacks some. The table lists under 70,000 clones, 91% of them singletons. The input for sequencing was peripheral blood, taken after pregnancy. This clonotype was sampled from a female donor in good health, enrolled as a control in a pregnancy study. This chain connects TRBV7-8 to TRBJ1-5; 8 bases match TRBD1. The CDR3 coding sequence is TGTGCCAGCAGCTTAACTCAGGGGGCGCGGCAGCCCCAGCATTTT. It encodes CASSLTQGARQPQHF.